This TCR beta chain was sequenced in a study of shared T cell receptors in the human thymus. CDR1 and CDR2 from the germline V gene are SGHVS and FNYEAQ. The CDR3 spans 18 residues. Trimming cost V 5 bases and J 4 bases; bases outside gene matches: 13. Some clones are missing from TCRdb's copy, which holds only in-frame ones; the method was immunoSEQ multiplex PCR. The table records some 760,000 clones, approximately 83% of them present only once. These data also featured in a second study, about human thymus T cells. That report adds: Corrective heart surgery yielded resections, and these provided the thymus tissue.

This sequence joins TRBV7-6 and TRBJ2-3; 12 bases map to TRBD2. Sequenced: thymocytes. This TCR derives from a girl less than two years old with a congenital heart defect. The CDR3 spells CASSPWTSGVAEPDTQYF. For the CDR3, the DNA is TGTGCCAGCAGCCCCTGGACTAGCGGGGTCGCTGAACCAGATACGCAGTATTTT.